This T cell receptor (beta chain) was identified in a study of shared clonotypes between healthy human individuals. At the level of the study: Contributing individuals were a couple of females and three males aged 18 to 49. Whole-study findings and limits: Naive CD4 clonotypes were shared across a few donors at about 5.3%.

With respect to this clone: Its target is unknown. The sample carries other DNA sequences with the same CDR3.

Clones were sequenced by immunoSEQ multiplex PCR, and TCRdb holds only the in-frame ones, with some missing. The data show 600,000 to 700,000 clones, roughly 73% seen once. The source is a woman between 25 and 40 years old in good health. The material sequenced was memory CD4+ T cells sorted from blood. Subset reported: CD45RA-negative fraction.

The CDR3 reads CASSPTSGRGETQYF. The CDR3 DNA sequence: TGCGCCAGCAGCCCGACTAGCGGGAGGGGAGAGACCCAGTACTTC. This sequence joins TRBV5-1 and TRBJ2-5; 14 bases match TRBD2. Germline values: CDR1 SGHRS, CDR2 YFSETQ. The CDR3 is 15 amino acids. J lost 4 bases, V lost 4 bases, and 3 bases had no gene match.